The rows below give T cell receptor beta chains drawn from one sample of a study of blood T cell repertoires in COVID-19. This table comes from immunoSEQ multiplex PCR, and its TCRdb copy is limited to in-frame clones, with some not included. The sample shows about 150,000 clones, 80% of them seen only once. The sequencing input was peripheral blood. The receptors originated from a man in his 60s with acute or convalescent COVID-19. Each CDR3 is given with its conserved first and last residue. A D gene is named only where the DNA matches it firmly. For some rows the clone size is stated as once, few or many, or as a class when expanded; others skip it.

cdr3_nt: TGTGCCAGCAGTTACATCCCGATCCGACAGGGAGCCTACGCCTTC
cdr3_aa: CASSYIPIRQGAYAF
clone_size: .
v_call: TRBV6-5
d_call: TRBD1
cdr3_length: 15
j_call: TRBJ1-2

cdr3_nt: TGTGCCACCAGTGCCGGGGGAGGGATTAACACCGGGGAGCTGTTTTTT
cdr3_aa: CATSAGGGINTGELFF
clone_size: .
v_call: TRBV24-1
d_call: TRBD2
cdr3_length: 16
j_call: TRBJ2-2

cdr3_nt: TGTGCTAGTGGTTTGGTACTCGGACACTTAAACATTCAGTACTTC
cdr3_aa: CASGLVLGHLNIQYF
clone_size: once
v_call: TRBV12-5
d_call: .
cdr3_length: 15
j_call: TRBJ2-4

cdr3_nt: TGCGCCAGCAGCACGTCAGGGAGGACCGGGGAGCTGTTTTTT
cdr3_aa: CASSTSGRTGELFF
clone_size: .
v_call: TRBV5-1
d_call: .
cdr3_length: 14
j_call: TRBJ2-2

cdr3_nt: TGTGCCAGCAGGGACAGCCGGTCCTATGGCTACACCTTC
cdr3_aa: CASRDSRSYGYTF
clone_size: few
v_call: TRBV6-6
d_call: .
cdr3_length: 13
j_call: TRBJ1-2

cdr3_nt: TGTGCCAGTAGTACCTCACCCGGGACAGGGCCCTACGAGCAGTACTTC
cdr3_aa: CASSTSPGTGPYEQYF
clone_size: .
v_call: TRBV19
d_call: TRBD1
cdr3_length: 16
j_call: TRBJ2-7

cdr3_nt: TGTGCCAGCAGCTTGGCGGGGTACACAGATACGCAGTATTTT
cdr3_aa: CASSLAGYTDTQYF
clone_size: .
v_call: TRBV5-4
d_call: .
cdr3_length: 14
j_call: TRBJ2-3

cdr3_nt: TGTGCCAGCAGTTTAAACGGGGGGTTTATCTACGAGCAGTACTTC
cdr3_aa: CASSLNGGFIYEQYF
clone_size: .
v_call: TRBV27
d_call: TRBD2
cdr3_length: 15
j_call: TRBJ2-7

cdr3_nt: TGTGCCAGCAGCCCCAGCCCCAAAGCGGGAGTTGGAGAGACCCAGTACTTC
cdr3_aa: CASSPSPKAGVGETQYF
clone_size: once
v_call: TRBV7-2
d_call: TRBD2
cdr3_length: 17
j_call: TRBJ2-5

cdr3_nt: TGTGCCAGCAGTGAAGGTAGGGGGCACGCAGCTTTCTTT
cdr3_aa: CASSEGRGHAAFF
clone_size: .
v_call: TRBV6-4
d_call: TRBD1
cdr3_length: 13
j_call: TRBJ1-1